This TCR beta chain was captured in a study of cytomegalovirus exposure and HLA in healthy donors. General study points: V- and J-gene trimming of TCR beta was linked (in a later analysis) to a missense DCLRE1C variant. It is likely that the observed cluster of highly shared sequence variants was a sequencing artifact.

PCR primers comprised 60 Vbeta and 13 Jbeta primers. TCRdb's copy holds only in-frame clones and misses some; the assay was immunoSEQ multiplex PCR. This sample has under 130,000 clones, with about 83% found just once. The CDR3 loop spans 13 amino acids. V gave up 0 bases and J gave up 4 bases, with 7 bases separating them. Germline values: CDR1 ENHRY, CDR2 SYGVKD. With respect to this clone: The target antigen is unknown.

The J gene is TRBJ2-7, the V gene TRBV10-3, with TRBD2 as a possible D gene (5 bases). The specimen was PBMCs. The clonotype comes from a man aged 18 to 30 in good health and CMV-seronegative. The CDR3 DNA is TGTGCCATCAGTGAGTCGCGGGTTTACGAGCAGTACTTC. This sequence encodes CAISESRVYEQYF.